The 21 T cell receptor beta chains in this list originate from one sample, sequenced in a study of blood T cell repertoires in COVID-19 (dated by TCRdb to about 2020). Library prep was done by the immunoSEQ multiplex PCR assay. TCRdb mirrors the immuneACCESS table, restricted to in-frame sequences. Some clones are absent from its copies; in checked studies, under half trace to an unresolved V gene, and the reason for the others is unknown. Across this sample there are roughly 200,000 clones, with roughly 89% seen only once. The ten top clones hold 3% to 3.5% of the sample. The sequenced material came from PBMCs or T cells enriched from blood (not recorded which). These receptors all stem from a woman aged 25 to 39 who had been exposed to COVID-19.

The chain recombines TRBV9 with TRBJ1-3; 7 bases are a match to TRBD1. V shed 4 bases, J shed 7 bases, and the junction held 8 bases outside the gene matches. The germline gives CDR1 SGDLS, CDR2 YYNGEE. This CDR3 spans 14 amino acids. The CDR3 coding sequence is TGTGCCAGCAGCTATACAGGGGTTACTAACACCATATATTTT. It encodes CASSYTGVTNTIYF. Filled out from reference TRBV9 and TRBJ1-3, the complete variable domain reads DSGVTQTPKHLITATGQRVTLRCSPRSGDLSVYWYQQSLDQGLQFLIQYYNGEERAKGNILERFSAQQFPDLHSELNLSSLELGDSALYFCASSYTGVTNTIYFGEGSWLTVV.

The J gene is TRBJ1-2, the V gene TRBV6-6; no firm D call. The CDR3 has 13 residues. CDR1 and CDR2 (germline): MNHNY, SVGAGI (reference sequence). Trimming removed 0 bases from V and 8 bases from J, with 10 bases in between. CDR3: CASSYSRVGGYTF. The CDR3 DNA reads as TGTGCCAGCAGTTACTCGCGGGTTGGCGGCTACACCTTC.

The sample holds one count of this clone. The rearrangement uses TRBV5-6 and TRBJ1-5; the D is unclear. The CDR3 loop spans 15 amino acids. Germline assignment: CDR1 SGHDT and CDR2 YYEEEE. Trimming pared 1 base from V and 0 bases from J, leaving 8 bases between. CDR3 protein: CASSLSQISNQPQHF. CDR3 nucleotides: TGTGCCAGCAGCTTGTCCCAGATTAGCAATCAGCCCCAGCATTTT.

The CDR3 sequence: CASSLQGWGANVLTF. The DNA of the CDR3 is TGTGCCAGCAGCCTCCAGGGGTGGGGGGCCAACGTCCTGACTTTC. The V call is TRBV27, the J call TRBJ2-6; possible D gene TRBD1, 6 bases. This CDR3 is built from 15 residues. Trimming cost V 6 bases and J 4 bases, with 13 bases left between them. From germline, CDR1 is MNHEY and CDR2 SMNVEV (reference sequence).

This chain joins TRBV5-1 and TRBJ2-6, with D tentatively TRBD1 (6 bases). This CDR3 comprises 16 residues. The V gene lost 4 bases and the J gene lost 2 bases, with 13 bases spanning the gap. The germline CDR1 and CDR2 sequences are SGHRS and YFSETQ. Here the CDR3 DNA reads TGCGCCAGCAGCCGACAAAACAGGGCTGGGGCCAACGTCCTGACTTTC. It yields the protein CASSRQNRAGANVLTF.

The gene calls are TRBV19 and TRBJ2-7, with a tentative D call TRBD2 (6 bases). The CDR3 extends over 13 amino acids. Trimming removed 3 bases from V and 2 bases from J, with 8 bases in between. Germline V gene lookup returns CDR1 LNHDA and CDR2 SQIVND (reference sequence). The CDR3 region has the DNA TGTGCCAGTAGTATCGGAGGGGCCTACGAGCAGTACTTC. This translates into CASSIGGAYEQYF. Using reference TRBV19 and TRBJ2-7 for the parts outside the CDR3, the full variable domain is DGGITQSPKYLFRKEGQNVTLSCEQNLNHDAMYWYRQDPGQGLRLIYYSQIVNDFQKGDIAEGYSVSREKKESFPLTVTSAQKNPTAFYLCASSIGGAYEQYFGPGTRLTVT.

V is TRBV5-6 and J is TRBJ2-7; TRBD1 might be the D (5 bases). The germline gives CDR1 SGHDT, CDR2 YYEEEE. The CDR3 contains 15 residues. Trimming cost V 0 bases and J 6 bases, with 16 bases left between them. CDR3 amino acids: CASSLGGRAAVEQYF. The CDR3 nucleotides are TGTGCCAGCAGCTTGGGGGGCAGGGCGGCGGTCGAGCAGTACTTC. The whole variable domain, filled in from reference TRBV5-6 and TRBJ2-7, reads DAGVTQSPTHLIKTRGQQVTLRCSPKSGHDTVSWYQQALGQGPQFIFQYYEEEERQRGNFPDRFSGHQFPNYSSELNVNALLLGDSALYLCASSLGGRAAVEQYFGPGTRLTVT.

This chain uses TRBV28 with TRBJ1-1; TRBD1 matches 7 bases. Germline V gene sequence: CDR1 MDHEN, CDR2 SYDVKM. There are 16 residues in the CDR3. The J segment lost 1 base and the V segment lost 4 bases, leaving 9 bases of the junction unmatched. The CDR3 sequence is CASSSTWDSQNTEAFF. As DNA, the CDR3 is TGTGCCAGCAGTTCAACCTGGGACAGCCAGAACACTGAAGCTTTCTTT.

The rearrangement joins TRBV29-1 to TRBJ1-2; the match to TRBD1 covers 10 bases. Trimming at V came to 5 bases and at J to 5 bases, leaving 11 bases not matched to a gene. The CDR3 sequence is 15 residues long. Germline loops: CDR1 SQVTM, CDR2 ANQGSEA. The CDR3 loop reads CSVRGLGTGVYGYTF. The CDR3, as DNA: TGCAGCGTTCGGGGTCTGGGGACAGGGGTGTATGGCTACACCTTC.

The chain recombines TRBV19 with TRBJ1-1; D ambiguous. The CDR3 extends over 17 amino acids. The V and J ends lost 5 bases and 1 base respectively, with 20 bases between them. Germline CDR1 LNHDA, CDR2 SQIVND (reference sequence). The CDR3 bases are TGTGCCAGTAGTGTCTACCCCTGGACTCCTCAGAACACTGAAGCTTTCTTT. Its translation is CASSVYPWTPQNTEAFF.

The rearrangement links TRBV3-1 (or the pseudogene TRBV3-2) to TRBJ1-2, with 7 nucleotides matching TRBD1. The germline gives CDR1 LGHDT, CDR2 YNNKEL (reference sequence). V lost 0 bases and J lost 5; bases outside the gene matches: 3. The CDR3 spans 14 residues. Written as DNA, the CDR3 is TGTGCCAGCAGCCAAGAGTCACAGGGGTATGGCTACACCTTC. Its protein product is CASSQESQGYGYTF.

The chain combines TRBV12-3 or TRBV12-4 with TRBJ1-2; a weak D match, TRBD1 (6 bases). V lost 4 bases to trimming and J lost 4 bases, with 10 bases between them. This CDR3 spans 13 amino acids. As DNA, the CDR3 is TGTGCCAGCAGTTCACAGGGCTCCTATGGCTACACCTTC. Translation gives CASSSQGSYGYTF.

This chain connects TRBV12-1 to TRBJ1-2. TRBV12-1 is a pseudogene. This CDR3 is 15 amino acids long. The CDR3 is CASSSMAGSEAGYTF. The CDR3 DNA reads TGTGCCAGCAGCTCAATGGCGGGCTCCGAAGCAGGCTACACCTTC.

The chain joins TRBV5-1 to TRBJ1-1; D call uncertain. The CDR3 extends over 13 amino acids. CDR1 and CDR2 (germline): SGHRS, YFSETQ. The V gene lost 4 bases and the J gene lost 5 bases, with 12 bases spanning the gap. In DNA form, the CDR3 reads TGCGCCAGCAGCACTAATTCGGGGACTGAAGCTTTCTTT. The encoded protein is CASSTNSGTEAFF.

This clone was counted a single time. This CDR3 is CASSLPTQGGTDTQYF. The DNA for the CDR3 is TGCGCCAGCAGCTTACCAACCCAAGGAGGCACAGATACGCAGTATTTT. The chain employs TRBV5-1 and TRBJ2-3, with D hard to call. Germline V lookup: CDR1 SGHRS, CDR2 YFSETQ. This CDR3 region has 16 residues. V shed 2 bases and J shed 1 base, with 14 bases lying between them.

This clone was picked up a small number of times. The genes are TRBV7-9 and TRBJ1-1; TRBD1 aligns across 7 bases. The germline gives CDR1 SEHNR, CDR2 FQNEAQ (reference sequence). The V and J ends lost 8 bases and 1 base, in that order; junction bases with no gene match: 10. The CDR3 runs 15 residues. The CDR3 DNA follows: TGTGCCAGCTCCCATCGCGGGACAGAGAACACTGAAGCTTTCTTT. The encoded protein is CASSHRGTENTEAFF.

J is TRBJ1-1 and V is TRBV7-3; no definite D call. The CDR3 is made up of 13 amino acids. V lost 5 bases and J 7 bases, leaving 14 bases between the germline ends. Germline values: CDR1 SGHTA, CDR2 FQGTGA. This chain's CDR3 is CASSPVSEGEAFF. CDR3 coding DNA: TGTGCCAGCAGCCCCGTCTCGGAGGGTGAAGCTTTCTTT.

CDR3 in DNA: TGTGCCAGCACCAAACCCGGGGGGAATGAGCAGTTCTTC. Its translation is CASTKPGGNEQFF. The V gene is TRBV27, the J gene TRBJ2-1, with TRBD2 identical over 7 bases. The germline V gene encodes CDR1 MNHEY and CDR2 SMNVEV (reference sequence). There are 13 residues in the CDR3. Germline trimming cut 7 bases from V and 7 bases from J; bases unmatched to any gene: 7.

A remark on this clone: The sample contains more than one DNA sequence encoding this CDR3. The J gene is TRBJ2-5, the V gene TRBV5-1; D ambiguous. The germline CDR1 and CDR2 sequences are SGHRS and YFSETQ. The CDR3 runs to 14 residues. The V end lost 0 bases, the J end lost 2 bases, and 8 bases lay between the germline ends. The CDR3 region is CASSLGQIQETQYF. As DNA, the CDR3 is TGCGCCAGCAGCTTGGGGCAGATACAAGAGACCCAGTACTTC.

Of note for this clone: Given the absence of the conserved phenylalanine or tryptophan at the CDR3 end, a read error is likely. The DNA is left out, because the CDR3 cannot be placed on it with certainty; the CDR3 is given as TCRdb lists it. The V and J genes are TRBV3-1 (or the pseudogene TRBV3-2) and TRBJ1-1; the table names TRBD1, a call not compared with the DNA. Both ends counted, the CDR3 spans 16 residues. Per the germline V gene, CDR1 is LGHDT and CDR2 is YNNKEL (reference sequence). CDR3 residues: CASSLRQGLGYLSFGI.

This rearrangement joins TRBV2 to TRBJ2-1; D possibly corresponds to TRBD2 (6 bases). Germline values: CDR1 SNHLY, CDR2 FYNNEI. With 6 bases removed from V and 3 bases from J, the gap between germline ends came to 24 bases. CDR3 size: 18 residues. CDR3 region: CASSPEVLGGAGYNEQFF. CDR3 coding DNA: TGTGCCAGCAGCCCTGAGGTATTAGGAGGGGCCGGCTACAATGAGCAGTTCTTC.